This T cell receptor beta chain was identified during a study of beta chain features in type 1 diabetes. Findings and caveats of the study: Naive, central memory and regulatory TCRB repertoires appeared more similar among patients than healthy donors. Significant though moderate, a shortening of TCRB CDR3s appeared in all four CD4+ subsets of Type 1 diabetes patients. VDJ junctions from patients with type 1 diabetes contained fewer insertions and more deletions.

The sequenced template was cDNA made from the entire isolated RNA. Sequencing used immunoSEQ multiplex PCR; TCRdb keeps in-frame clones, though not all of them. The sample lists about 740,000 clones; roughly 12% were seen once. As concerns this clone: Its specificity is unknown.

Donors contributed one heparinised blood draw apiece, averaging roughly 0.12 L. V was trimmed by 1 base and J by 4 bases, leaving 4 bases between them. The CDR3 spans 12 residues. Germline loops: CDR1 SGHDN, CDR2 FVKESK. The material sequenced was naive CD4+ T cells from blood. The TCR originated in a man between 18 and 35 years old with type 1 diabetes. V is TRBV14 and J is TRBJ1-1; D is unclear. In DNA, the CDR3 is TGTGCCAGCAGCCAAGTACCCACTGAAGCTTTCTTT. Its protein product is CASSQVPTEAFF.